This TCR beta chain is from a study of OX40 agonist ivuxolimab in advanced cancers. About the study: Eligibility rules accepted prior anti-PD-1, anti-PD-L1 or anti-CTLA-4 therapy, and 30% to 40% had some. Study-level findings and limits: With doses of 0.1 to 3.0 mg/kg, CD4+ and CD8+ blood T cells had undergone clonal expansion by week 6.

Trimming cost V 0 bases and J 7 bases, with 10 bases left between them. CDR1 is MNHNS and CDR2 is SASEGT in the germline V gene. This CDR3 has 15 residues. Clones were read by immunoSEQ multiplex PCR, and TCRdb kept only the in-frame ones, dropping some. The table includes tens of thousands of clones, 82% detected once. This clone has just one count. The antigen remains unidentified. The chain has TRBV6-1 and TRBJ1-6, with D possibly being TRBD1 (5 bases). The source was CD4+ or CD8+ T cells sorted from blood, collected in a trial of the OX40 agonist ivuxolimab. The TCR originated in an adult with an advanced solid tumor such as melanoma, head and neck, liver or kidney cancer. CDR3 sequence reads: CASSEARGGNSPLHF. CDR3 DNA: TGTGCCAGCAGTGAAGCGAGGGGAGGGAATTCACCCCTCCACTTT.